This T cell receptor beta chain was captured in a study of cytomegalovirus exposure and HLA in healthy donors. Primers included in the PCR were 60 Vbeta and 13 Jbeta primers. Sequenced by immunoSEQ multiplex PCR; TCRdb stores in-frame clones only, minus some. The top ten clones hold roughly 0.75% of a sample with around 170,000 clones, roughly four fifths of them seen once. About this clone: The sample holds other DNA sequences that translate to the same CDR3.

This sequence originates from a young woman in good health and CMV-seronegative. The sample comprised PBMCs.

CDR3 amino acids: CASSLDRTGTDTQYF. The CDR3 bases are TGTGCCAGCAGCTTGGACAGAACAGGTACAGATACGCAGTATTTT. This chain links TRBV5-6 with TRBJ2-3; D may be TRBD1 (5 bases). Trimming stripped 0 bases from V and 3 bases from J, with 11 bases between. The CDR3 extends over 15 amino acids. Germline V gene data show CDR1 as SGHDT and CDR2 as YYEEEE.